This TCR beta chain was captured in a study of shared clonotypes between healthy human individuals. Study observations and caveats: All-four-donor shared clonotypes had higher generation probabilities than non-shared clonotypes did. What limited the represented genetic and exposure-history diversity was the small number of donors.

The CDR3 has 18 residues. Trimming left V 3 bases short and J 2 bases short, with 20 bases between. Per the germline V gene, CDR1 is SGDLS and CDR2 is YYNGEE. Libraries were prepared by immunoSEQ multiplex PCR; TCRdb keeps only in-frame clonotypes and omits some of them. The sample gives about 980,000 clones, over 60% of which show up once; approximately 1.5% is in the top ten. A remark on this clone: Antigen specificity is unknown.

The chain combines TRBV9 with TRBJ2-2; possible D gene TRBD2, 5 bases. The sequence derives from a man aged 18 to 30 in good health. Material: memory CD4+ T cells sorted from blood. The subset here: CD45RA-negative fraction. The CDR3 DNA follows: TGTGCCAGCAGCGCCCTCCTCTCCTTGGGGAGAAACACCGGGGAGCTGTTTTTT. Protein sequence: CASSALLSLGRNTGELFF.